This TCR beta chain was retrieved from a study of blood T cell repertoires in COVID-19. Study at large: Acute and convalescent COVID-19 specimens originated in the United States, Italy and Spain.

How the authors handled the data: Quantification of nucleated cells was approximated via reference gene primer amplification. Profiled with immunoSEQ multiplex PCR; TCRdb holds only in-frame clones, not every one. V and J calls and clone size are copied from that table; D and trimming were computed from the DNA. Among under 300,000 clones listed, 70% to 85% were seen once. CDR1 SEHNR and CDR2 FQNEAQ come from the germline V gene (reference sequence). The CDR3 has 11 residues. Trimming left V 3 bases short and J 8 bases short, with 5 bases between. The sequenced sample consisted of peripheral blood. The rearrangement links TRBV7-9 to TRBJ2-1; the D is unclear. This receptor was taken from a middle-aged man who had recovered from COVID-19. CDR3 loop: CASSFIDEQFF. The CDR3 region has the DNA TGTGCCAGCAGCTTTATCGATGAGCAGTTCTTC. Complete variable domain (other parts from reference TRBV7-9 and TRBJ2-1): DTGVSQNPRHKITKRGQNVTFRCDPISEHNRLYWYRQTLGQGPEFLTYFQNEAQLEKSRLLSDRFSAERPKGSFSTLEIQRTEQGDSAMYLCASSFIDEQFFGPGTRLTVL.